This TCR beta chain was recovered during a study of CXCR3-negative and CXCR3-positive naive CD8 T cells. About the research overall: Each library held about 1.5 +/- 0.3 million TRB reads, approximately 130 million in total. Study findings and constraints: Hydrophobicity of TRB CDR3s was greater in CXCR3-positive naive cells than in CXCR3-negative naive cells. For memory CD8+ cells diversity was much lower, but both naive subsets had comparably high diversity.

Germline V gene sequence: CDR1 ENHRY, CDR2 SYGVKD. This CDR3 has 18 residues. The libraries of TRB cDNA were prepared using 5' RACE with UMI labels. From its re-call of the 5' RACE reads, TCRdb lists each CDR3 protein once, without DNA. Its table lists over 100,000 distinct CDR3 sequences. Details on this clonotype: Antigen: not known.

Researchers sorted roughly 310,000 cells of each CD8+ T cell subset in triplicate. CD45RO-CCR7+CD27+CD95- cells counted as naive CD8+ T cells. Sequencing used naive CXCR3+ CD8+ T cells from blood. This sample's subset: CD45RO-CCR7+CD27+CD95- naive CD8+ T cells expressing CXCR3 (TNR3+). The rearrangement links TRBV10-3 to TRBJ2-7; with no DNA, the TCRdb D assignment of TRBD2 cannot be verified. This TCR derives from a human donor in good health. Some clones in this sample may be carry-over from other donors' samples. CDR3: CAISPIQIAGGLISEQYF.